The sequence of this TCR beta chain was determined in a study of T cell responses to AZD1222 COVID-19 vaccine. The CDR3 spans 16 residues. Germline lookup yields CDR1 SGHVS and CDR2 FQNEAQ. The V gene end was trimmed by 0 bases and the J gene end by 6 bases; junction bases not matched to a gene: 7. TCRdb keeps only in-frame clones here, not all; method: immunoSEQ multiplex PCR. The data show 110,000 to 150,000 clones, with 92% seen just once and more than 3% held by the top ten. Study-wide points: Samples come after the peak T cell response, not at day 14. Targeting of unmutated variant regions was reportedly seen in nearly half of spike-specific TCRs.

Points on this clone: The antigen is unknown.

The sample consisted of peripheral blood, taken 28 days after the second AZD1222 dose. The chain couples TRBV7-8 to TRBJ2-2; 7 bases are shared with TRBD1. The source of this sequence is an adult who received the AZD1222 COVID-19 vaccine. The CDR3 bases are TGTGCCAGCAGCTTAGCGGGGTGGACAGGTCCCGGGGAGCTGTTTTTT. Amino acid sequence: CASSLAGWTGPGELFF.